A selection of T cell receptor beta chains follows, all from one sample in a study of T cells in Graves' hyperthyroidism and ophthalmopathy. TCRdb re-analysed the multiplex PCR reads in MiXCR, keeping a single row per CDR3 protein. The table shows a few hundred thousand distinct CDR3 sequences, with around 13% occurring only once. What was sequenced was blood. Receptors were obtained from a woman in her thirties with Graves' hyperthyroidism that later progressed to Graves' ophthalmopathy. The CDR3 runs from the conserved cysteine through the conserved F or W. A D gene is named only where the DNA matches it firmly. Clone size is shown for a subset of rows, as once, few, many or a class of expanded clone.

j_call v_call d_call clone_size cdr3_aa cdr3_nt
TRBJ1-1 TRBV20-1 - many CSASTGILRTEAFF TGCAGTGCCAGTACAGGGATTCTACGAACTGAAGCTTTCTTT
TRBJ2-1 TRBV20-1 TRBD2 - CSARDWGGSSYNEQFF TGCAGTGCTAGAGATTGGGGGGGGAGCTCCTACAATGAGCAGTTCTTC
TRBJ1-2 TRBV7-2 - many CASSSYMGGGGASGGYTF TGTGCCAGCAGCTCCTATATGGGGGGCGGAGGAGCATCGGGGGGCTACACCTTC
TRBJ1-3 TRBV30 - many CAWRWGRLSGNTIYF TGTGCCTGGAGATGGGGCAGACTCTCTGGAAACACCATATATTTT
TRBJ2-1 TRBV19 - - CASSMRLNEQFF TGTGCCAGTAGTATGAGATTGAATGAGCAGTTCTTC
TRBJ2-2 TRBV6-1 TRBD1 many CAIRGQLNTGELFF TGTGCCATCCGGGGACAGCTAAACACCGGGGAGCTGTTTTTT
TRBJ1-1 TRBV7-2 - many CASSPSGGPTEAFF TGTGCCAGCAGCCCATCGGGAGGGCCCACTGAAGCTTTCTTT
TRBJ2-7 TRBV3-1 - - CASSQDLGPYEQYF TGTGCCAGCAGCCAAGATTTAGGGCCCTACGAGCAGTACTTC
TRBJ1-1 TRBV20-1 - few CSARDPGKNTEAFF TGCAGTGCTAGAGATCCGGGAAAGAACACTGAAGCTTTCTTT
TRBJ2-1 TRBV2 TRBD2 - CASSVTSGSIGWQFF TGTGCCAGCAGTGTTACTAGCGGGAGTATTGGGTGGCAGTTCTTC
TRBJ1-4 TRBV3-1 TRBD1 - CASSQGQGSNEKLFF TGTGCCAGCAGCCAAGGACAGGGGTCTAATGAAAAACTGTTTTTT
TRBJ2-3 TRBV5-1 TRBD2 many CASSTAGGDTQYF TGCGCCAGCAGCACTGCGGGAGGAGATACGCAGTATTTT
TRBJ2-1 TRBV7-9 - many CASSGGYNEQFF TGTGCCAGCAGCGGGGGGTACAATGAGCAGTTCTTC
TRBJ2-5 TRBV11-2 - - CASSPGQTETQYF TGTGCCAGCAGCCCAGGACAGACGGAGACCCAGTACTTC
TRBJ2-7 TRBV11-3 - - CASSLGQLLGIKKYEQYF TGTGCCAGCAGCTTGGGCCAACTTCTTGGCATAAAAAAGTACGAGCAGTACTTC
TRBJ1-5 TRBV7-9 - many CASSLSSDNQPQHF TGTGCCAGCAGCTTGTCTAGCGACAATCAGCCCCAGCATTTT
TRBJ1-1 TRBV19 - few CASSTNRQDTEAFF TGTGCCAGTAGTACCAATCGACAGGACACTGAAGCTTTCTTT
TRBJ2-5 TRBV7-3 - many CASSLTAGERETQYF TGTGCCAGCAGCTTAACGGCAGGGGAGCGGGAGACCCAGTACTTC
TRBJ2-5 TRBV2 - many CASSTRGPEETQYF TGTGCCAGCAGTACGCGGGGGCCCGAAGAGACCCAGTACTTC
TRBJ2-7 TRBV20-1 - many CSARGARDGFSEQYF TGCAGTGCCAGAGGGGCCCGGGACGGGTTCTCCGAGCAGTACTTC
TRBJ2-7 TRBV28 - - CTSSLLSSSTTYEQYF TGTACCAGCAGTCTCCTTTCTAGCAGTACAACCTACGAGCAGTACTTC
TRBJ2-1 TRBV4-1 TRBD2 - CASSQIRTSGGDEQFF TGCGCCAGCAGCCAAATAAGGACTAGCGGTGGGGATGAGCAGTTCTTC
TRBJ1-3 TRBV3-1 - - CATLEGPGNTIYF TGTGCCACCCTTGAGGGGCCTGGAAACACCATATATTTT
TRBJ2-7 TRBV3-1 - many CASRGNTVEQYF TGTGCCAGCAGAGGGAACACCGTCGAGCAGTACTTC
TRBJ2-7 TRBV28 - many CASSFSGNYEQYF TGTGCCAGCAGTTTTTCAGGAAACTACGAGCAGTACTTC
TRBJ1-5 TRBV6-2/TRBV6-3 TRBD1 many CASSRGGGNQPQHF TGTGCCAGCAGCCGAGGGGGCGGCAATCAGCCCCAGCATTTT
TRBJ1-1 TRBV28 - many CASTPGPGRTEAFF TGTGCCAGCACCCCGGGGCCTGGGAGGACTGAAGCTTTCTTT
TRBJ2-3 TRBV29-1 - few CSVEFPETLTDTQYF TGCAGCGTTGAATTCCCCGAAACTCTCACAGATACGCAGTATTTT
TRBJ2-3 TRBV28 - many CASSRRNPTDTQYF TGTGCCAGCAGTCGTAGGAACCCCACAGATACGCAGTATTTT
TRBJ2-1 TRBV11-2 - - CASSCRGSEQFF TGTGCCAGCAGCTGTCGAGGGAGTGAGCAGTTCTTC
TRBJ1-1 TRBV5-6 - few CASSLAWTAGDTEAFF TGTGCCAGCAGCTTGGCTTGGACAGCTGGGGACACTGAAGCTTTCTTT
TRBJ2-4 TRBV28 TRBD2 - CASSSPGGLNIQYF TGTGCCAGCAGTTCCCCGGGAGGCCTAAACATTCAGTACTTC
TRBJ1-2 TRBV24-1 - many CATSAKQAMGDYGYTF TGTGCCACCAGTGCAAAACAGGCCATGGGGGACTATGGCTACACCTTC
TRBJ2-7 TRBV11-3 - many CASGGTEAYEQYF TGTGCCAGCGGCGGGACGGAGGCCTACGAGCAGTACTTC
TRBJ1-6 TRBV7-8 - - CASSSRTTSPLHF TGTGCCAGCAGCTCTCGGACTACATCACCCCTCCACTTT
TRBJ1-6 TRBV7-6 - many CASSLEGGNSPLHF TGTGCCAGCAGCTTAGAGGGTGGTAATTCACCCCTCCACTTT
TRBJ2-5 TRBV7-8 - few CASSLVNLVAETQYF TGTGCCAGCAGCTTAGTAAACCTAGTAGCGGAGACCCAGTACTTC
TRBJ1-6 TRBV9 - many CASSVEQINSPLHF TGTGCCAGCAGCGTAGAACAGATTAATTCACCCCTCCACTTT
TRBJ2-4 TRBV14 TRBD1 - CASSWIYRGRENIQYF TGTGCCAGCAGCTGGATTTACAGGGGCAGGGAAAACATTCAGTACTTC
TRBJ1-1 TRBV29-1 - many CSVEVTGRAEAFF TGCAGCGTTGAGGTTACAGGGAGAGCTGAAGCTTTCTTT
TRBJ1-5 TRBV12-3/TRBV12-4 - many CASSFSGQGGQPQHF TGTGCCAGCAGTTTCTCTGGGCAGGGAGGACAGCCCCAGCATTTT
TRBJ2-5 TRBV11-3 TRBD2 - CASSRSGLAGAETQYF TGTGCCAGCAGCCGATCGGGACTAGCGGGAGCTGAGACCCAGTACTTC
TRBJ1-1 TRBV29-1 - few CSAEGSMNTEAFF TGCAGCGCCGAGGGCAGCATGAACACTGAAGCTTTCTTT
TRBJ2-7 TRBV28 - many CASMRTFVHEQYF TGTGCCAGCATGCGGACCTTCGTCCACGAGCAGTACTTC
TRBJ2-3 TRBV11-2 - many CASSVGDRATQYF TGTGCCAGCAGCGTCGGGGATCGAGCTACGCAGTATTTT
TRBJ1-3 TRBV7-6 - many CASSSRPGPGSGNTIYF TGTGCCAGCAGCAGCCGTCCGGGACCGGGCTCTGGAAACACCATATATTTT
TRBJ1-1 TRBV5-1 TRBD1 - CASITAPGQMNTEAFF TGCGCCAGCATTACTGCCCCGGGACAGATGAACACTGAAGCTTTCTTT
TRBJ1-3 TRBV27 - - CASKRGSGNTIYF TGTGCCAGCAAAAGGGGCTCTGGAAACACCATATATTTT
TRBJ2-7 TRBV11-2 - few CASSFNAQPASYEQYF TGTGCCAGCAGCTTTAATGCTCAGCCGGCGTCCTACGAGCAGTACTTC
TRBJ2-5 TRBV7-3 - many CASSLSPDTAQETQYF TGTGCCAGCAGCTTATCTCCCGACACCGCCCAAGAGACCCAGTACTTC
TRBJ2-7 TRBV11-3 - - CASSPSQYEQYF TGTGCCAGCAGCCCCTCCCAATACGAGCAGTACTTC
TRBJ1-2 TRBV7-2 - many CASSLGIYGYTF TGTGCCAGCAGCTTAGGGATTTATGGCTACACCTTC
TRBJ2-1 TRBV12-3/TRBV12-4 TRBD1 many CASSPNRGAGNEQFF TGTGCCAGCAGCCCTAACAGGGGAGCTGGGAATGAGCAGTTCTTC
TRBJ1-1 TRBV7-2 - many CARGLNTEAFF TGTGCCAGGGGGCTGAACACTGAAGCTTTCTTT
TRBJ1-4 TRBV20-1 - many CSAREAVTNEKLFF TGCAGTGCTAGAGAGGCAGTCACTAATGAAAAACTGTTTTTT
TRBJ2-7 TRBV5-1 - - CASRRNGPYEQYF TGCGCCAGCAGGAGGAACGGCCCCTACGAGCAGTACTTC
TRBJ1-4 TRBV6-1 - - CASTRDGVGEKLFF TGTGCCAGCACCAGGGATGGGGTTGGAGAAAAACTGTTTTTT
TRBJ2-4 TRBV9 TRBD2 many CASSAATSGRGDIQYF TGTGCCAGCAGCGCGGCGACTAGCGGGAGGGGCGACATTCAGTACTTC
TRBJ1-1 TRBV3-1 - many CASSQDGGGRGTEAFF TGTGCCAGCAGCCAAGATGGTGGGGGGCGAGGAACTGAAGCTTTCTTT